This T cell receptor (beta chain) was identified during a study of blood T cell repertoires in COVID-19. Sequenced by immunoSEQ multiplex PCR; TCRdb stores in-frame clones only, minus some. Of roughly 100,000 clones listed, 84% are singletons. V gave up 8 bases and J gave up 2 bases; unmatched junction bases: 16. The CDR3 consists of 18 residues. From germline, CDR1 is MDHEN and CDR2 SYDVKM. Source material: peripheral blood. The receptor was derived from a human donor in a cohort sampled during active or convalescent COVID-19. The chain links TRBV28 to TRBJ1-3; 9 positions agree with TRBD1. The CDR3 coding sequence is TGTGCCAGCCGGACCCCATGGACAGGGGACTTTCCTGGAAACACCATATATTTT. Protein: CASRTPWTGDFPGNTIYF.